This TCR beta chain was sequenced for a study of T cell responses to AZD1222 COVID-19 vaccine. On this clone itself: The antigen is unknown.

Between the trimmed V and J ends, which lost 5 bases and 6 bases, there was a span of 15 bases. This CDR3 spans 14 amino acids. Germline V CDR1 and CDR2: SEHNR, FQNEAQ (reference sequence). Study results and caveats: Of spike-specific TCRs, nearly half reportedly target regions left unmutated in variants. Repertoire collection took place solely once the T cell response had peaked. Baseline seropositivity characterized only a handful of AZD1222 recipients. Donors were largely white British and mainly female; clonal diversity was possibly underestimated.

Sequenced by immunoSEQ multiplex PCR; TCRdb stores in-frame clones only, minus some. Of more than 95,000 clones listed, around 87% are singletons. This material consisted of peripheral blood, taken on day 0 of AZD1222 vaccination. The source is an adult in good health. The chain recombines TRBV7-9 with TRBJ2-3; D is unresolved. The CDR3 bases are TGTGCCAGCAGCCCCTCGATCTTGGGGGATACGCAGTATTTT. It translates to CASSPSILGDTQYF.